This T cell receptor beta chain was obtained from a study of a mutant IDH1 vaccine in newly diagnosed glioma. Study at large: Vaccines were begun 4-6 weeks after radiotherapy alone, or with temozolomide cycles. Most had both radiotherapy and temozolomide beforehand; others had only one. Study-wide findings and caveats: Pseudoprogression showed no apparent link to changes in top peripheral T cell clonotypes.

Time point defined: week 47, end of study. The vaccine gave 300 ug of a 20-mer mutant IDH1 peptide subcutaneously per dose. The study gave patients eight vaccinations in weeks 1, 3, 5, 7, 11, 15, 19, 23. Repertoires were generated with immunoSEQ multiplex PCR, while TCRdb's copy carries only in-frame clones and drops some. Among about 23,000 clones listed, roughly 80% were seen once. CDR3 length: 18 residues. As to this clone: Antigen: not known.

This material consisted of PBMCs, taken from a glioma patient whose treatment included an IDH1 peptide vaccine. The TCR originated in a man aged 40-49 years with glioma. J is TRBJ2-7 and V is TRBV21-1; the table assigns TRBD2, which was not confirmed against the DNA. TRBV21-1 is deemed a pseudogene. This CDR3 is CASSKEGPESGRRYEQYF. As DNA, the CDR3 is TGTGCCAGCAGCAAAGAAGGACCGGAGAGCGGGAGGAGGTACGAGCAGTACTTC.